Sequencing of this T cell receptor beta chain was carried out in a study of blood T cell repertoires in COVID-19. Study overall: Italy, Spain and the United States were the sources of the convalescent and acute COVID-19 samples. PBMCs, B-cell-depleted T cells, or T cells were the source of the cDNA or gDNA that made up the material.

Germline lookup yields CDR1 LNHDA and CDR2 SQIVND (reference sequence). The CDR3 consists of 17 residues. The trim removed 5 bases at V and 1 base at J, leaving 11 bases unmatched. In the original workflow: Reference gene primer amplification yielded estimated nucleated cell counts. Clones were sequenced by immunoSEQ multiplex PCR, and TCRdb holds only the in-frame ones, with some missing. The V and J calls and clone size are taken from that table; D and trimming were inferred from the DNA. The sample holds over 250,000 clones, over 75% seen once. The sequence came from a woman in her seventies with acute or convalescent COVID-19. Material for sequencing was peripheral blood. The rearrangement links TRBV19 to TRBJ1-5; 7 bases are a match to TRBD1. CDR3 region: CASSRGANRGSNQPQHF. The CDR3 DNA is TGTGCCAGTAGTCGAGGGGCGAACAGGGGAAGCAATCAGCCCCAGCATTTT. Full variable domain (rest looked up from reference TRBV19 and TRBJ1-5): DGGITQSPKYLFRKEGQNVTLSCEQNLNHDAMYWYRQDPGQGLRLIYYSQIVNDFQKGDIAEGYSVSREKKESFPLTVTSAQKNPTAFYLCASSRGANRGSNQPQHFGDGTRLSIL.